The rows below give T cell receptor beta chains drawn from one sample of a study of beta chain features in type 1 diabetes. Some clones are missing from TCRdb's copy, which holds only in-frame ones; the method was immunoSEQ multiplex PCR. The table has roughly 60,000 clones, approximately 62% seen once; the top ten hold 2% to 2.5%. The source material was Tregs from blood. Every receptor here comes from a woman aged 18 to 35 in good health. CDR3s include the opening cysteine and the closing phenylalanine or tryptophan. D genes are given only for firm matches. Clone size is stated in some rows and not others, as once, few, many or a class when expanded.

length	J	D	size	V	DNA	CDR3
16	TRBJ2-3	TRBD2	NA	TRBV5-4	TGTGCCAGCAGCCCGGGACTAGCGGGAGGAACAGATACGCAGTATTTT	CASSPGLAGGTDTQYF
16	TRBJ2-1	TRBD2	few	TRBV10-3	TGTGCCATCAGTGAACTAGCGGGAGGGAGTGTCAATGAGCAGTTCTTC	CAISELAGGSVNEQFF
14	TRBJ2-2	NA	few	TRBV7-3	TGTGCCAGCAGCTTAGCCGGCGGGGCCGGGGAGCTGTTTTTT	CASSLAGGAGELFF
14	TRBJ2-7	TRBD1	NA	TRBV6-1	TGTGCCAGCAGTGACAACAGGGGGTTCTACGAGCAGTACTTC	CASSDNRGFYEQYF
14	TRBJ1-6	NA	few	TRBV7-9	TGTGCCAGCAGCTTAGTTACAGTCTTTTCCCCCCTCCACTTT	CASSLVTVFSPLHF
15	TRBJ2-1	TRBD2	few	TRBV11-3	TGTGCCAGCAGCACCGGGGGGAGTTGGGACAATGAGCAGTTCTTC	CASSTGGSWDNEQFF
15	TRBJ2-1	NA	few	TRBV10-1	TGCGCCAGCAGTGAGTCCGGGGGAATCTACAATGAGCAGTTCTTC	CASSESGGIYNEQFF
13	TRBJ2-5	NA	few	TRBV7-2	TGTGCCAGCGGCGAGGGGGAACGAGAGACCCAGTACTTC	CASGEGERETQYF
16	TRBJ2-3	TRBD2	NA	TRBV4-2	TGTGCCAGCAGCCAAGCGGGGGGGCCAAGGACAGATACGCAGTATTTT	CASSQAGGPRTDTQYF
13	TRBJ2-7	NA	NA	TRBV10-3	TGTGCCATCAGTGCCGGACAGTTCCACGAGCAGTACTTC	CAISAGQFHEQYF
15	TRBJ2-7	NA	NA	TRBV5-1	TGCGCCAGCAGTACGTATGGGCTCAACTCCTACGAGCAGTACTTC	CASSTYGLNSYEQYF
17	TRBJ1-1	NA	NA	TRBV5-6	TGTGCCAGCAGCTTGTTTAGTTCTGTCAGGGCCAACACTGAAGCTTTCTTT	CASSLFSSVRANTEAFF
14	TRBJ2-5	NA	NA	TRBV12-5	TGTGCTAGTGGTTTGGTCAGGGAACGAGAGACCCAGTACTTC	CASGLVRERETQYF
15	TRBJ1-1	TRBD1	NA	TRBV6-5	TGTGCCAGCAGTCCCATGGACAGGAAGGGCACTGAAGCTTTCTTT	CASSPMDRKGTEAFF
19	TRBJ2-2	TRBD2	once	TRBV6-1	TGTGCCAGCAGTGAAGGGACTAGCGGGAGGCCCTTGAACACCGGGGAGCTGTTTTTT	CASSEGTSGRPLNTGELFF
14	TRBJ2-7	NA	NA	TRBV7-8	TGTGCCAGCAGCCTGACAGGATTTGACTACGAGCAGTACTTC	CASSLTGFDYEQYF
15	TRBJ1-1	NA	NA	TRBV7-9	TGTGCCAGCAGCCGACCCAAAGGGGCGAACACTGAAGCTTTCTTT	CASSRPKGANTEAFF
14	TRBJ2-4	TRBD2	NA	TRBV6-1	TGTGCCAGCAGTGAAGAAGGGGAGGGGAACATTCAGTACTTC	CASSEEGEGNIQYF
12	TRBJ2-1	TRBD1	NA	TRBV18	TGTGCCAGCTCACTCCAGGGGGTTGAGCAGTTCTTC	CASSLQGVEQFF
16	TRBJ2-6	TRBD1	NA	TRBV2	TGTGCCAGCAACCGGGACAGGTCCTCTGGGGCCAACGTCCTGACTTTC	CASNRDRSSGANVLTF
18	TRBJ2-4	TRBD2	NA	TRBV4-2	TGTGCCAGCAGCCAAGACCTTCCTAGCGGGGCCTCCAAAAACATTCAGTACTTC	CASSQDLPSGASKNIQYF
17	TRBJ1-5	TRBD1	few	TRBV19	TGTGCCAGTAGTGTACTCCCGGGACAGGGATTTTCTCAGCCCCAGCATTTT	CASSVLPGQGFSQPQHF
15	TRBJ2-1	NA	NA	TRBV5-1	TGCGCCAGCAGCCCTCGGGGGGCCTCCTACAATGAGCAGTTCTTC	CASSPRGASYNEQFF
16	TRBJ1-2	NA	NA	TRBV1	TGCACCAGCAGCCAATTTTACCGCCGGGGGGGTCATGGCTACACCTTC	CTSSQFYRRGGHGYTF
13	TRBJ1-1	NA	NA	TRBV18	TGTGCCAGCTCACCAGTGGGAGGAGGAGAAGCTTTCTTT	CASSPVGGGEAFF
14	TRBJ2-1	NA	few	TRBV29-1	TGCAGCGTTGTCCTAGCATTGATAAGGAATGAGCAGTTCTTC	CSVVLALIRNEQFF
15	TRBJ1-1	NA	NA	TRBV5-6	TGTGCCAGCAGCTACCCCACCCAACAGGACACTGAAGCTTTCTTT	CASSYPTQQDTEAFF
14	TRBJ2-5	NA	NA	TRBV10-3	TGTGCCATCAGTGACCTGTCTCCAAGAGAGGCCCAGTACTTC	CAISDLSPREAQYF
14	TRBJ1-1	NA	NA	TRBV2	TGTGCCAGCACACTGACGGCAGGGAACACTGAAGCTTTCTTT	CASTLTAGNTEAFF
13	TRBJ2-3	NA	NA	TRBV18	TGTGCCAGCTCACCAGCTAACTTAGATACGCAGTATTTT	CASSPANLDTQYF
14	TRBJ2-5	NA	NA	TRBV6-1	TGTGCCAGCACAAGGAGCGGAGAAGGGGGGACCCAGTACTTC	CASTRSGEGGTQYF
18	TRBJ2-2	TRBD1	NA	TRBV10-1	TGCGCCAGCAGTGAGGGGCTAGGACAGGGAATGAACACCGGGGAGCTGTTTTTT	CASSEGLGQGMNTGELFF
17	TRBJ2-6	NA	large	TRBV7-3	TGTGCCAGCAGCTTGGGCCAGGCGGGCTCTGGGGCCAACGTCCTGACTTTC	CASSLGQAGSGANVLTF
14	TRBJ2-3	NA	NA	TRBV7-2	TGTGCCAGCAGGCCCCGGGGTGGCACAGATACGCAGTATTTT	CASRPRGGTDTQYF
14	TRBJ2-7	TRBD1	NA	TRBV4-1	TGCGCCAGCAGCCGCGGACAGGGGGTCTACGAGCAGTACTTC	CASSRGQGVYEQYF
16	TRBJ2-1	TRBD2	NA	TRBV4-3	TGCGCCAGCAGCCATCTTGGACTAGCGGGGGGGCATGAGCAGTTCTTC	CASSHLGLAGGHEQFF
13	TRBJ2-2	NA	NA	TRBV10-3	TGTGCCATCAGCCGAGTGGAGGGAGGGGAGCTGTTTTTT	CAISRVEGGELFF
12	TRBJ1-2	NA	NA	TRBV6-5	TGTGCCAGCAGTTTTAATCCCTATGGCTACACCTTC	CASSFNPYGYTF
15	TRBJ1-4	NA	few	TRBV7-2	TGTGCCAGCAGCTTAGGGCAGGGGACGCCTTCGAAACTGTTTTTT	CASSLGQGTPSKLFF
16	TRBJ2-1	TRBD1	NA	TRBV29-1	TGCAGCGTTGAAGCCCCGCCGGGACAGGGTAACAATGAGCAGTTCTTC	CSVEAPPGQGNNEQFF
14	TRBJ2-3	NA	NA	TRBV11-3	TGTGCCAGCAGATTCCGGGGAAGGACAGATACGCAGTATTTT	CASRFRGRTDTQYF
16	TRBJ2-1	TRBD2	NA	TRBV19	TGTGCCAGTAGTCCCACGGGACTAGCGGCCACCCATGGGCAGTTCTTC	CASSPTGLAATHGQFF